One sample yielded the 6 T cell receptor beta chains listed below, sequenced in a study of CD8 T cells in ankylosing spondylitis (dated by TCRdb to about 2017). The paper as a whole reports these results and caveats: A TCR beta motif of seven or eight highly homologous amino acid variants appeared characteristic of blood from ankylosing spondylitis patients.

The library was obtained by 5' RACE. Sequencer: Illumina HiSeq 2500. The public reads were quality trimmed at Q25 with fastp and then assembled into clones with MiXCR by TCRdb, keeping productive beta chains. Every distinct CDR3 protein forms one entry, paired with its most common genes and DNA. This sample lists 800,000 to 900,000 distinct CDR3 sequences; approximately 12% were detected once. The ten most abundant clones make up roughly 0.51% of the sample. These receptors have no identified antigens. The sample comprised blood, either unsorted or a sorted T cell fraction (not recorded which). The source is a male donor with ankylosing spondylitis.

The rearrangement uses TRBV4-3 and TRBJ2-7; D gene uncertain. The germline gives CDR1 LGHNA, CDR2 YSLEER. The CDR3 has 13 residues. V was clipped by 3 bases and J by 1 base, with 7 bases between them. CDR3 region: CASSHDTSYEQYF. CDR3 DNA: TGCGCCAGCAGCCATGATACATCCTACGAGCAGTACTTC.

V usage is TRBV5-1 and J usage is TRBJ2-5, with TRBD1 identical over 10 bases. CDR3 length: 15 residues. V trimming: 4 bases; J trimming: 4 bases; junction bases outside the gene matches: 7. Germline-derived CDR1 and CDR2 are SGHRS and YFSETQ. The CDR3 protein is CASSIGQGEIETQYF. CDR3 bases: TGCGCCAGCAGCATCGGACAGGGGGAAATAGAGACCCAGTACTTC.

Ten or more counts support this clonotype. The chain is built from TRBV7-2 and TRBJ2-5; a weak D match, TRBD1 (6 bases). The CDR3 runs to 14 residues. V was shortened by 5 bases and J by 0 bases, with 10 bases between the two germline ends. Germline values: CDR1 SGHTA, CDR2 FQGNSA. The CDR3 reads CASSRGGNQETQYF. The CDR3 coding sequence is TGTGCCAGCAGCCGAGGGGGTAACCAAGAGACCCAGTACTTC.

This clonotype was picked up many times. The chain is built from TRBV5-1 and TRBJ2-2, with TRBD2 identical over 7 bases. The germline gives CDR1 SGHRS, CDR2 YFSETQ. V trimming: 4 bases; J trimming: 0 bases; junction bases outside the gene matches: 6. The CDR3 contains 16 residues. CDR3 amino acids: CASSRGDSANTGELFF. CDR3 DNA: TGCGCCAGCAGCCGGGGGGATTCCGCGAACACCGGGGAGCTGTTTTTT.

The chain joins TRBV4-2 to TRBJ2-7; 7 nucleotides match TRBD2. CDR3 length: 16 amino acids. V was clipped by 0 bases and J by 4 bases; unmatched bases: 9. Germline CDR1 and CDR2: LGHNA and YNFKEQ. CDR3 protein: CASSQEGGREFYEQYF. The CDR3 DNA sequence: TGTGCCAGCAGCCAAGAAGGTGGGCGGGAGTTTTACGAGCAGTACTTC.

For the CDR3, the DNA is TGTGCCATCAGTGAGGCCTCTTGGGCTGGAAACACCATATATTTT. This gives the protein CAISEASWAGNTIYF. The V gene is TRBV10-3, the J gene TRBJ1-3; no clear D. CDR1 and CDR2 (germline): ENHRY, SYGVKD. V dropped 2 bases and J dropped 2 bases, with 10 bases sitting between them. The CDR3 contains 15 residues.